These 14 T cell receptor beta chains share one sample of origin, sequenced in a study of T-cell reconstitution after alpha-beta-depleted transplantation in children. Unique molecular identifiers were incorporated during preparation of the TCRbeta library. One entry per CDR3 protein results from TCRdb running MiXCR on the PCR reads. Of 780,000 or so distinct CDR3 sequences listed, around 15% were seen once; the top ten hold approximately 5%. The sample was PBMCs, mostly from graft donor cells, taken 360 days after TCRalphabeta/CD19-depleted stem cell transplant. The receptors stem from a male patient under 18 who had a stem cell transplant for acute lymphoblastic leukemia, so the T cells may come from the graft donor.

This clonotype was detected only a few times. This chain uses TRBV5-1 with TRBJ2-1; D unresolved. Trimming stripped 8 bases from V and 3 bases from J, with 12 bases between. The germline CDR1 and CDR2 sequences are SGHRS and YFSETQ. The length of the CDR3 is 13 residues. The CDR3 DNA reads TGCGCCAGTAGTGAGCCTATCTACAATGAGCAGTTCTTC. Encoded protein: CASSEPIYNEQFF.

J is TRBJ1-1 and V is TRBV28; TRBD1 aligns across 8 bases. Germline V gene data show CDR1 as MDHEN and CDR2 as SYDVKM. The CDR3 contains 16 residues. V trimming: 1 base; J trimming: 4 bases; junction bases outside the gene matches: 8. CDR3 in amino acids: CASSLFATGGATEAFF. Written as DNA, the CDR3 is TGTGCCAGCAGTTTATTTGCAACAGGGGGTGCCACTGAAGCTTTCTTT. The whole variable domain, filled in from reference TRBV28 and TRBJ1-1, reads DVKVTQSSRYLVKRTGEKVFLECVQDMDHENMFWYRQDPGLGLRLIYFSYDVKMKEKGDIPEGYSVSREKKERFSLILESASTNQTSMYLCASSLFATGGATEAFFGQGTRLTVV.

The chain is built from TRBV4-1 and TRBJ2-7; TRBD1 or TRBD2 may be the D gene (5 bases each). Germline V gene data show CDR1 as MGHRA and CDR2 as YSYEKL. Trimming removed 1 base from V and 9 bases from J, with 10 bases in between. CDR3 length: 12 residues. CDR3: CASSQGGSMQYF. CDR3 coding DNA: TGCGCCAGCAGCCAAGGGGGGTCAATGCAGTACTTC.

This clonotype was counted a few times. The chain employs TRBV5-1 and TRBJ2-1, with D uncertain. Between the trimmed V and J ends, which lost 4 bases and 5 bases, there was a span of 13 bases. The CDR3 has 14 amino acids. Germline V gene lookup returns CDR1 SGHRS and CDR2 YFSETQ. The CDR3 spells CASSPLWGHNEQFF. Written as DNA, the CDR3 is TGCGCCAGCAGCCCCCTTTGGGGTCACAATGAGCAGTTCTTC.

This clonotype was counted only a few times. This chain uses TRBV27 with TRBJ1-3; TRBD1 matches 10 bases. Germline CDR1 MNHEY, CDR2 SMNVEV (reference sequence). The CDR3 runs 15 residues. J was trimmed by 3 bases and V by 6 bases; bases with no gene match: 5. CDR3 protein: CASSPGQGIGNTIYF. CDR3 nucleotides: TGTGCCAGCAGCCCGGGACAGGGGATTGGAAACACCATATATTTT.

The chain employs TRBV7-2 and TRBJ2-7; D possibly corresponds to TRBD1 (5 bases). This CDR3 spans 16 amino acids. Trimming pared 5 bases from V and 2 bases from J, leaving 19 bases between. The germline V gene has CDR1 SGHTA and CDR2 FQGNSA. The CDR3 sequence: CASSPTFIQAAYEQYF. Written as DNA, the CDR3 is TGTGCCAGCAGCCCCACTTTTATACAGGCTGCCTACGAGCAGTACTTC.

This chain links TRBV14 with TRBJ2-2; D unresolved. The CDR3 extends over 13 amino acids. Trimming stripped 2 bases from V and 4 bases from J, with 5 bases between. Germline V gene lookup returns CDR1 SGHDN and CDR2 FVKESK. The CDR3 region is CASSQWVTGELFF. In nucleotides, the CDR3 is TGTGCCAGCAGCCAATGGGTCACCGGGGAGCTGTTTTTT. The variable domain in full, completed from reference TRBV14 and TRBJ2-2, reads EAGVTQFPSHSVIEKGQTVTLRCDPISGHDNLYWYRRVMGKEIKFLLHFVKESKQDESGMPNNRFLAERTGGTYSTLKVQPAELEDSGVYFCASSQWVTGELFFGEGSRLTVL.

In this sample, this clonotype turned up a few times. V usage is TRBV9 and J usage is TRBJ2-1; perhaps TRBD2 as D (5 bases). Germline V gene lookup returns CDR1 SGDLS and CDR2 YYNGEE. Trimming left V 0 bases short and J 4 bases short, with 20 bases between. This CDR3 contains 18 residues. CDR3 sequence reads: CASSVGASWSPPYNEQFF. DNA for the CDR3: TGTGCCAGCAGCGTAGGTGCTAGCTGGAGCCCTCCTTACAATGAGCAGTTCTTC.

This clonotype was counted a few times. V gene TRBV2 combines with J gene TRBJ1-5; possibly TRBD1 for D (5 bases). Germline CDR1 SNHLY, CDR2 FYNNEI. This CDR3 region has 15 residues. V was cut by 9 bases and J by 0 bases, with 15 bases left in between. The CDR3 coding sequence is TGTGCCAGTAGCGGCCGGGGGATTAGCAATCAGCCCCAGCATTTT. It encodes CASSGRGISNQPQHF.

This clonotype was counted only a few times. The rearrangement uses TRBV4-1 and TRBJ1-4; D is perhaps TRBD1 (6 bases). Trimming removed 5 bases at V and 7 bases at J, with 17 bases between. Per the germline V gene, CDR1 is MGHRA and CDR2 is YSYEKL. The CDR3 has 15 amino acids. The CDR3 DNA is TGCGCCAGCAGCGACCACAGGGAGATGTTTGAAAAACTGTTTTTT. Protein: CASSDHREMFEKLFF.

V usage is TRBV7-2 and J usage is TRBJ2-3; possible D gene TRBD1, 5 bases. With 2 bases removed from V and 2 bases from J, the gap between germline ends came to 8 bases. The germline V gene encodes CDR1 SGHTA and CDR2 FQGNSA. The CDR3 consists of 14 residues. The DNA of the CDR3 is TGTGCCAGCAGCTTAAGACAGACCACAGATACGCAGTATTTT. Protein product: CASSLRQTTDTQYF.

V gene TRBV29-1 combines with J gene TRBJ2-1, with D hard to call. The CDR3 sequence is 14 residues long. V dropped 6 bases and J dropped 9 bases, with 21 bases sitting between them. Looked up from germline, CDR1 is SQVTM and CDR2 is ANQGSEA. The CDR3 nucleotides read TGCAGCGTCGACGTCAAGCAACCATCGAGTGAGCAGTTCTTC. It specifies CSVDVKQPSSEQFF.

This clonotype was picked up many times. The V call is TRBV11-2, the J call TRBJ2-5; D uncertain. V dropped 3 bases and J dropped 2 bases, with 10 bases sitting between them. The CDR3 is 14 amino acids. CDR1 is SGHAT, CDR2 FQNNGV, per germline. CDR3 bases: TGTGCCAGCAGCTTTTCGGTTCCTCAAGAGACCCAGTACTTC. Its translation is CASSFSVPQETQYF.

This clonotype has only a few counts. The J gene is TRBJ2-5, the V gene TRBV5-1; possible D gene TRBD2, 6 bases. V lost 1 base to trimming and J lost 1 base, with 14 bases between them. Looked up from germline, CDR1 is SGHRS and CDR2 is YFSETQ. CDR3 length: 16 amino acids. Here the CDR3 reads CASSLYGRGPQETQYF. CDR3 DNA: TGCGCCAGCAGCTTGTACGGGAGAGGACCCCAAGAGACCCAGTACTTC.